This TCR beta chain was obtained from a study of vaccination and CD4 T cells after COVID-19. Looking at the study overall: Median draw time for post-COVID samples was approximately 94 days post-diagnosis (range 35 to 161).

Study-wide findings and caveats: There was no significant change from approximately 21 to 38 median reactive clonotypes.

CDR1 LNHNV and CDR2 YYDKDF come from the germline V gene (reference sequence). V was trimmed by 1 base and J by 4 bases, leaving 13 bases between them. The CDR3 sequence is 15 residues long. An Oncomine TCR Beta short-read assay was used to sequence the DNA from cultured CD4+ T cells. TCRdb re-derived calls from the PCR reads in MiXCR, one entry per CDR3 protein. The sample records 15,000 to 20,000 distinct CDR3 sequences, less than 65% being singletons. Details on this clonotype: Its antigen remains unidentified.

Treatment here: approximately 11-day PBMC culture with coronavirus spike peptide pools or control peptides (ViraFEST assay). ViraFEST used peptide pools to expand antigen-specific T cells, then sequenced TCRs. The sequences come from cultured CD4+ T cells from blood, collected after SARS-CoV-2 vaccination. The receptor was derived from a human donor with COVID-19. The J gene is TRBJ1-2, the V gene TRBV15; D ambiguous. As DNA, the CDR3 is TGTGCCACCAGCAGAGGGGGTAGTTCGACCTATGGCTACACCTTC. Residues: CATSRGGSSTYGYTF.